This T cell receptor beta chain was sequenced during a study of Ad26.COV2.S vaccination and SARS-CoV-2 variants. Study at large: Donor was assigned to the Ad26.COV2.S arm of trial COV1001.

Note on this clone: The antigen remains undetermined.

Broader study findings: Analyses of TCR breadth and depth may have underestimated total T cell responses.

Treatment described: around 19 received Ad26.COV2.S at low or high dose, single or two shots; 5 received placebo; per-sample allocation not given. Day 63 following the first vaccine or placebo injection was when the samples were taken. Boston provided a donor who was an adult aged 18-55 years. The ends lost 6 bases at V and 0 bases at J; junction bases unmatched: 12. Germline V gene sequence: CDR1 KGHSH, CDR2 LQKENI. There are 17 residues in the CDR3. Assay used: immunoSEQ multiplex PCR; TCRdb lists only in-frame clones, some missing. The sample includes 440,000 or so clones, 92% seen only once; the top ten take 1.5% to 2%.

This specimen consisted of peripheral blood, obtained in a trial of Ad26.COV2.S vaccine versus placebo. This receptor was identified in a person aged 18-65 years who received the Ad26.COV2.S COVID-19 vaccine or a placebo. This chain uses TRBV18 with TRBJ2-3, with 7 bases aligning to TRBD2. This CDR3 reads CASSPQVGGGSTDTQYF. CDR3 coding DNA: TGTGCCAGCTCTCCCCAGGTGGGCGGGGGAAGCACAGATACGCAGTATTTT. Looking up the rest from reference TRBV18 and TRBJ2-3 gives the full variable domain: NAGVMQNPRHLVRRRGQEARLRCSPMKGHSHVYWYRQLPEEGLKFMVYLQKENIIDESGMPKERFSAEFPKEGPSILRIQQVVRGDSAAYFCASSPQVGGGSTDTQYFGPGTRLTVL.